Listed below are T cell receptor beta chains from one sample, sequenced in a study of shared clonotypes between healthy human individuals. Data came from immunoSEQ multiplex PCR; TCRdb stores just in-frame clones and leaves some out. The repertoire includes 2 million to 3 million clones, under 95% of them detected once, and 0.36% sits in the top ten. Sequenced sample: naive CD4+ T cells from PBMCs. The receptors originated from a man aged 18 to 30 in good health. Some clones in this sample may be carry-over from other donors' samples. Each CDR3 is given with its conserved first and last residue. The order of the fields is clone size, V gene, J gene, D gene, CDR3 DNA, CDR3 protein. D genes are given only for firm matches. A clone size is listed for some rows: how often the clone was seen (once, few, many), or a class if it is expanded.

-,TRBV5-1,TRBJ1-1,TRBD1,TGCGCCAGCAGCTTGGGACAGGGACCTGAAGCTTTCTTT,CASSLGQGPEAFF
-,TRBV30,TRBJ1-5,TRBD1,TGTGCCTGGACTCGGACAGGGCGGAATCAGCCCCAGCATTTT,CAWTRTGRNQPQHF
few,TRBV20-1,TRBJ1-1,-,TGCAGTGCTAGAATCCTCCCTGGGGCTTTCTTT,CSARILPGAFF
-,TRBV27,TRBJ2-7,TRBD2,TGTGCCAGCAGTTTGGGGCTAGCGGGCGAGCAGTACTTC,CASSLGLAGEQYF
-,TRBV28,TRBJ2-7,-,TGTGCCAGCAGGCGACACCAACCCTCTTCCTACGAGCAGTACTTC,CASRRHQPSSYEQYF
-,TRBV7-9,TRBJ2-6,-,TGTGCCAGCAGCTTAGGGGTCCGCGTTTACGCTGGGGCCAACGTCCTGACTTTC,CASSLGVRVYAGANVLTF
-,TRBV28,TRBJ1-6,-,TGTGCCAGCAGGAGGGGAAATTCACCCCTCCACTTT,CASRRGNSPLHF
-,TRBV5-4,TRBJ1-1,-,TGTGCCAGCAGCCCTTTGTGGGGGGGCACTGAAGCTTTCTTT,CASSPLWGGTEAFF
-,TRBV7-9,TRBJ2-7,TRBD1,TGTGCCAGCAGCCCTAGGGACAGGAAGGTCCACGAGCAGTACTTC,CASSPRDRKVHEQYF
-,TRBV6-1,TRBJ1-5,TRBD1,TGTGCCAGCAGTGGGGACAGGGGGCGAGGGGATCAGCCCCAGCATTTT,CASSGDRGRGDQPQHF
once,TRBV13,TRBJ2-7,-,TGTGCCAGCAGCTTAGGACAGGCCACCTACGAGCAGTACTTC,CASSLGQATYEQYF
-,TRBV25-1,TRBJ2-2,TRBD1,TGTGCCAGCAGTGGCCGGGACAGGGGAACCGGGGAGCTGTTTTTT,CASSGRDRGTGELFF
-,TRBV30,TRBJ2-5,-,TGTGCCTGGAGGGAAAGGGAGACCCAGTACTTC,CAWRERETQYF
-,TRBV6-1,TRBJ1-3,TRBD1,TGTGCCAGCAGTGGGTATGGGGACAGCTCTGGAAACACCATATATTTT,CASSGYGDSSGNTIYF
-,TRBV5-1,TRBJ1-4,-,TGCGCCAGCAGCTTCGGGAGCCCTAATGAAAAACTGTTTTTT,CASSFGSPNEKLFF
once,TRBV29-1,TRBJ2-2,-,TGCAGCGTGGGGCGGGGAGTGGGCACCGGGGAGCTGTTTTTT,CSVGRGVGTGELFF
-,TRBV7-2,TRBJ2-1,-,TGTGCCAGCAGCCAAGGACCTTACAATGAGCAGTTCTTC,CASSQGPYNEQFF
-,TRBV28,TRBJ1-2,-,TGTGCCAGCAGCGCGGAGGTCGCAGGGAACTATGGCTACACCTTC,CASSAEVAGNYGYTF
-,TRBV19,TRBJ1-2,-,TGTGCCAGTAGTATGAGGGGAGACTATGGCTACACCTTC,CASSMRGDYGYTF
-,TRBV18,TRBJ1-3,-,TGTGCCAGCTCACGGGGGCGCTCGACTGGAAACACCATATATTTT,CASSRGRSTGNTIYF
-,TRBV28,TRBJ1-3,-,TGTGCCAGCAGCACACTCGGGGGCTCTCTAAACACCATATATTTT,CASSTLGGSLNTIYF
-,TRBV7-3,TRBJ1-1,-,TGTGCCAGCAGCTTAGTTGCAGGGAACACTGAAGCTTTCTTT,CASSLVAGNTEAFF
-,TRBV15,TRBJ2-5,TRBD2,TGTGCCACCAGCAGAGGGGGGACTAGCGGGAGAAGAGAGACCCAGTACTTC,CATSRGGTSGRRETQYF
-,TRBV20-1,TRBJ1-4,TRBD1,TGCAGTGCTAGGCAGGGGGGAAAACTGTTTTTT,CSARQGGKLFF
-,TRBV30,TRBJ2-7,-,TGTGCCTCGAGTGGCGAAAGGGGACTCTACGAGCAGTACTTC,CASSGERGLYEQYF
-,TRBV7-2,TRBJ2-4,TRBD2,TGTGCCAGCAGCTTAGGGACTAGCGGGAGGGGATTCGACAAAAACATTCAGTACTTC,CASSLGTSGRGFDKNIQYF
-,TRBV19,TRBJ1-2,TRBD1,TGTGCCAGTAGTATCGGGACAGGAGTTTATGGCTACACCTTC,CASSIGTGVYGYTF
-,TRBV10-1,TRBJ2-7,-,TGCGCCAGCAGTTTGGACCCGGCGAGCTCCTACGAGCAGTACTTC,CASSLDPASSYEQYF
-,TRBV27,TRBJ2-3,-,TGTGCCAGCAGTGGCGGGACACAATATACGCAGTATTTT,CASSGGTQYTQYF
-,TRBV7-2,TRBJ2-3,TRBD2,TGTGCCAGCAGCCGGGTGACTAGCGGGACAACAGATACGCAGTATTTT,CASSRVTSGTTDTQYF
-,TRBV10-3,TRBJ1-5,-,TGTGCCATCAGTGACAATCTACAGGGAGGGGGTCAGCCCCAGCATTTT,CAISDNLQGGGQPQHF
-,TRBV28,TRBJ1-5,-,TGTGCCAGCAGTTTATCCGCTCAGCCCCAGCATTTT,CASSLSAQPQHF
once,TRBV27,TRBJ2-1,-,TGTGCCAGCAGCTTGGGGGGGCTGGCAAATGAGCAGTTCTTC,CASSLGGLANEQFF
-,TRBV4-1,TRBJ2-7,TRBD1,TGCGCCAGCAGGTTAACCGGGACAGGAACTTACGAGCAGTACTTC,CASRLTGTGTYEQYF
-,TRBV11-2,TRBJ1-1,-,TGTGCCAGCAGCCGCCCGGAGGACAGACCGATCCAGAACACTGAAGCTTTCTTT,CASSRPEDRPIQNTEAFF
-,TRBV27,TRBJ2-7,-,TGTGCCAGCAGTTCCCCCCTCGGAGCCCACGAGCAGTACTTC,CASSSPLGAHEQYF
-,TRBV9,TRBJ2-5,-,TGTGCCAGCAGCGTAGCGGGAGCTAGAGAGACCCAGTACTTC,CASSVAGARETQYF
-,TRBV21-1,TRBJ1-1,-,TGTGCCAGCAGCAAGGGGAACACTGAAGCTTTCTTT,CASSKGNTEAFF
-,TRBV12-5,TRBJ1-2,-,TGTGCTAGTGGTTTGGTCGGGGGTTCAGGCTACACCTTC,CASGLVGGSGYTF
-,TRBV5-1,TRBJ2-2,TRBD2,TGCGCCAGCAGCCTCCTTAGCGGGGTGAACACCGGGGAGCTGTTTTTT,CASSLLSGVNTGELFF
-,TRBV28,TRBJ2-7,-,TGTGCCAGCAGTTTAGGTGGGGTCTACGAGCAGTACTTC,CASSLGGVYEQYF
-,TRBV5-1,TRBJ2-3,TRBD2,TGCGCCAGCAGCCGGGAGGGGCCAGATACGCAGTATTTT,CASSREGPDTQYF
-,TRBV10-2,TRBJ2-2,-,TGCGCCAGCCTACTGAGGGGAAACACCGGGGAGCTGTTTTTT,CASLLRGNTGELFF
-,TRBV19,TRBJ2-1,TRBD2,TGTGCCAGTAGTAGCCTAGCGGGAGGGGAGCAGTTCTTC,CASSSLAGGEQFF
-,TRBV5-6,TRBJ1-1,-,TGTGCCAGCAGCTTGGGATGGGACACTGAAGCTTTCTTT,CASSLGWDTEAFF
-,TRBV4-1,TRBJ2-3,TRBD2,TGCGCCAGCAGCCAAGGCGGGGCGGGAGTTCCCGATACGCAGTATTTT,CASSQGGAGVPDTQYF
once,TRBV7-2,TRBJ2-1,-,TGTGCCAGCAGCTTAGTGGTGACAGGTAACAATGAGCAGTTCTTC,CASSLVVTGNNEQFF
-,TRBV28,TRBJ2-2,-,TGTGCCAGCTTAACCCGGAGGAACACCGGGGAGCTGTTTTTT,CASLTRRNTGELFF
-,TRBV7-3,TRBJ1-5,-,TGTGCCAGCAGCTTAATTAGCAGGGAGGCCAATCAGCCCCAGCATTTT,CASSLISREANQPQHF
-,TRBV7-9,TRBJ1-1,-,TGTGCCAGCAGCGCACAGGGCCAGACTGAAGCTTTCTTT,CASSAQGQTEAFF
-,TRBV11-2,TRBJ1-4,-,TGTGCCAGCAGCGTCGCGGGCCTCGGAGGAGAAAAACTGTTTTTT,CASSVAGLGGEKLFF
-,TRBV19,TRBJ2-5,TRBD1,TGTGCCAGCAGGACAGGGGGCGTGGAGACCCAGTACTTC,CASRTGGVETQYF
-,TRBV2,TRBJ1-4,-,TGTGCCAGCAGTGACATCATTGCAACTAATGAAAAACTGTTTTTT,CASSDIIATNEKLFF
-,TRBV28,TRBJ1-5,-,TGTGCCAGCAGTTTTGGACGGCGAAAACCCCAGCCCCAGCATTTT,CASSFGRRKPQPQHF